Listed below are T cell receptor beta chains from one sample, sequenced in a study of glioma-infiltrating T cells. TCRdb reprocessed the multiplex PCR reads with MiXCR, giving one entry per CDR3 protein. Of roughly 200,000 distinct CDR3 sequences in the sample, approximately 30% were seen once. Sequencing was carried out using glioma tissue, nonneoplastic brain tissue, or PBMCs (not recorded which). The source of these receptors is a human donor with low-grade glioma or glioblastoma, undergoing nonglioma brain surgery, or in good health (not recorded which). CDR3s include the opening cysteine and the closing phenylalanine or tryptophan. The D gene is left open where the match is weak. Clone size is not always given. Where it is, it says once, few, many or a class for expanded clones.

CDR3 DNA	CDR3 protein	clone size	J gene	D gene	V gene
TGCGCCAGCAGCTTTAGCGGGAAAAGCTCCTACGAGCAGTACTTC	CASSFSGKSSYEQYF	few	TRBJ2-7	TRBD2	TRBV5-1
TGCAGTGCTAGCGTAGTTGGAGGGTACAATGAGCAGTTCTTC	CSASVVGGYNEQFF	many	TRBJ2-1	.	TRBV20-1
TGTGCCAGCAGGATCGAGTGGGGGTTGAATGAGCAGTTCTTC	CASRIEWGLNEQFF	many	TRBJ2-1	.	TRBV6-2/TRBV6-3
TGTGCCAGCAGCTTAGAGTCCGCAAATTCACCCCTCCACTTT	CASSLESANSPLHF	many	TRBJ1-6	.	TRBV7-9
TGTGCCAGCAGTTTACAACAGGGCGGTGGCGGCTACACCTTC	CASSLQQGGGGYTF	.	TRBJ1-2	.	TRBV12-3/TRBV12-4
TGTGCCAGCAGTTTAGAGGGCCCTCTGTTCTTC	CASSLEGPLFF	many	TRBJ2-1	.	TRBV6-2/TRBV6-3
TGTGCCAGCAGCTTAGCGCAGCATGCCAAAAACATTCAGTACTTC	CASSLAQHAKNIQYF	.	TRBJ2-4	.	TRBV7-2
TGCAGTGCTAGAGAAAACAGGGGGGGCAATCAGCCCCAGCATTTT	CSARENRGGNQPQHF	many	TRBJ1-5	TRBD1	TRBV20-1
TGCAGCGCCAGATTAGACACTGGGGCCAACGTCCTGACTTTC	CSARLDTGANVLTF	.	TRBJ2-6	.	TRBV29-1
TGCAGTGCTAGACCTAGCGGGAGAACCTACGAGCAGTACTTC	CSARPSGRTYEQYF	once	TRBJ2-7	TRBD2	TRBV20-1
TGTGCCAGCAGCAGCCTGACAGCTGCCAAAAACATTCAGTACTTC	CASSSLTAAKNIQYF	many	TRBJ2-4	.	TRBV28
TGTGCCAGCAGCCCCCCCGGCGCAGGTTACGAGCAGTACTTC	CASSPPGAGYEQYF	many	TRBJ2-7	.	TRBV7-2
TGTGCCAGCAGTTTACCCAATGGGGGGTTGGGGTACGAGCAGTACTTC	CASSLPNGGLGYEQYF	many	TRBJ2-7	.	TRBV28
TGTGCCAGTAGTATAAAACCTGAGGGGACGCCCCAGCATTTT	CASSIKPEGTPQHF	few	TRBJ1-5	.	TRBV19
TGTGCCAGCAGCTCCTTCCGGGGGAGCCTGTTTTACGAGCAGTACTTC	CASSSFRGSLFYEQYF	few	TRBJ2-7	.	TRBV7-9
TGTGCCAGCAGTTACTCCGGGACGAATAAAGAGACCCAGTACTTC	CASSYSGTNKETQYF	many	TRBJ2-5	.	TRBV6-6
TGCAGTGCTAGATCCGGGACTAGCGGGAGAGGGACAGATACGCAGTATTTT	CSARSGTSGRGTDTQYF	many	TRBJ2-3	TRBD2	TRBV20-1
TGCAGTGCTACCGAGGACAGGGTCGGGGACGAGCAGTACTTC	CSATEDRVGDEQYF	.	TRBJ2-7	TRBD1	TRBV20-1
TGTGCCAGCAGCTTAGCCGTGACTAGCGGTACAGATACGCAGTATTTT	CASSLAVTSGTDTQYF	many	TRBJ2-3	TRBD2	TRBV7-2
TGTGCCAGCAGCGTAGAGGCGTCTAAACAAGAGACCCAGTACTTC	CASSVEASKQETQYF	.	TRBJ2-5	.	TRBV7-9
TGTGCCAGCAGCCAAAAGACAGGGGGTCCTCAGCCCCAGCATTTT	CASSQKTGGPQPQHF	many	TRBJ1-5	TRBD1	TRBV3-1
TGCGCCAGCAGCCGACTAGCGGGAGGAGCCAATGAGCAGTTCTTC	CASSRLAGGANEQFF	many	TRBJ2-1	TRBD2	TRBV4-1
TGCGCCAGCAGCGTGACTAGATATGAGCAGTTCTTC	CASSVTRYEQFF	many	TRBJ2-1	.	TRBV5-1
TGTGCCAGCAGTTTATCTAGCGGCATGGGCGCCGCCGTTACGCAGTATTTT	CASSLSSGMGAAVTQYF	many	TRBJ2-3	TRBD2	TRBV28
TGTGCCAGCAGCTCGACAGGGTTCAATGAGCAGTTCTTC	CASSSTGFNEQFF	many	TRBJ2-1	TRBD1	TRBV7-2
TGTGCCAGTAGTATCTGGGGAACAGGGGAGCTGTTTTTT	CASSIWGTGELFF	few	TRBJ2-2	.	TRBV19